This T cell receptor beta chain was identified during a study of monozygotic twins with inflammatory bowel disease (dated by TCRdb to between 2018 and 2021). Study-wide context: The full study comprised 28 monozygotic twin pairs: nine German pairs (four IBD-concordant, five IBD-discordant) and 19 IBD-discordant Danish pairs. The search for disease-associated traits relied mainly on comparing IBD patients with their genetically identical healthy co-twins within discordant pairs. Each individual had, on average, about 151 000 unique TCRalpha sequences and 181 000 unique TCRbeta sequences available for analysis.

The CDR3 runs 14 amino acids, cysteine and phenylalanine included. The record lacks a DNA sequence. As encoded in the germline V gene, CDR1 is SGHDT while CDR2 is YYEEEE. The method was 5' RACE. Each TCR library was prepared from roughly 3,800 ng of total RNA. cDNA was synthesized with SMARTScribe reverse transcriptase in eight separate reactions per sample. During cDNA synthesis, template switching introduced unique molecular identifiers that contained a 6-nucleotide sample barcode. Amplification of TCRalpha and TCRbeta cDNA involved two nested PCRs of 16 and 9 cycles, and each PCR was followed by bead purification. Before amplification, the cDNA was treated with uracil DNA-glycosylase and purified using the QIAquick PCR purification kit. The second PCR added Illumina TruSeq-compatible adapters along with sample-specific barcodes. Library quality and concentration were checked on TapeStation and Qubit, and libraries were pooled at roughly 5.1 ng each. The pooled libraries were sequenced with 2 x 100 bp reads and custom sequencing primers on an Illumina HiSeq2500 single-index Rapid Run. As for the authors' bioinformatics: MiGEC version 1.2.6 was used for UMI-based consensus assembly, which corrected PCR and sequencing errors. V(D)J alignment, clonotype assembly and CDR3 extraction were performed with MiXCR version 2.1.1. To normalise gene usage, clonotype sharing and MAIT/NKT TCR abundance, the top 1000, 10 000 and 20 000 clonotypes in each sample were analysed. After downsampling to 27 000 UMIs, diversity was calculated as the inverse Simpson index using the vegan R package. Statistical testing used paired Mann-Whitney U tests on the discordant twin pairs and applied Benjamini-Hochberg correction for multiple testing. After TCRdb reprocessed the reads, each CDR3 protein sequence was kept as one row, without DNA. The V and J calls shown here were made by TCRdb, not taken from the authors' results. Per the sample table, the count is more than 110,000 distinct CDR3 sequences. The top ten clones comprise around 1.2% of the sample.

On this clonotype: Its cognate antigen has yet to be identified.

From each donor, a roughly 2.5 ml peripheral blood sample was collected into PAXgene tubes and kept at -80 degrees C. Without any T cell sorting, total RNA was extracted from whole blood using the PAXgene blood miRNA kit on an automated QIAcube. Peripheral blood from monozygotic twin pairs concordant or discordant for inflammatory bowel disease was subjected to deep TCRalpha and TCRbeta repertoire profiling with unique molecular barcoding. Smoking habits were recorded for all twin pairs, with individuals classified as current, former or never smokers. Study-level results and caveats: Because patients were on differing immunosuppressive treatments, the repertoires may have picked up extra background noise and inter-individual variability. Repertoire similarity did not differ between concordant and discordant twins, which could be due to limited statistical power. IBD patients shared fewer clonotypes with other individuals than healthy twins did, most markedly in patients showing signs of disease activity. The analysis was unable to tell different T cell subtypes apart. IBD patients had lower TCRbeta repertoire diversity, measured by the inverse Simpson index, than their healthy co-twins. The results gave no support for a single strong signal or clonotype linked to IBD.

This clonotype was sampled from a human donor with ulcerative colitis or Crohn's disease, or a healthy co-twin of an affected twin (not recorded which). The sequence is built from TRBV5-6 and TRBJ2-7; TCRdb names TRBD2, which stays unverified in the absence of DNA. Sequenced material: blood. The CDR3 region: CASSPPEREREQYF.